This T cell receptor (beta chain) was sequenced in a study of human T cells and chemical hapten exposure. Time point here: pre-sensitization, week 0. Stated treatment: therapeutic diphenylcyclopropenone sensitization with weekly scalp DPC. Each patch test followed a blood draw. Extraction yielded total RNA from whole blood (unfractionated). This clonotype was seen a handful of times. Its target is unknown. General study points: With regard to DPC sensitization, TCRs above 1 in 1000 frequency did not change.

TCRdb passed the RACE reads through MiXCR, listing each CDR3 protein once. The sample has over 300,000 distinct CDR3 sequences, 5.1% seen once. Source: whole blood, taken in connection with sensitization to the hapten diphenylcyclopropenone (DPC). The receptor was isolated from a woman aged 45-65 years with alopecia areata. Some clones in this sample may be carry-over from other donors' samples.

The CDR3 here is CASSSRPTTLYEQYF. For the CDR3, the DNA is TGTGCCAGCAGTTCACGACCGACCACCCTCTACGAGCAGTACTTC. The V gene is TRBV28, the J gene TRBJ2-7, with unresolved D. CDR1 and CDR2 (germline): MDHEN, SYDVKM. This CDR3 contains 15 residues. V lost 4 bases and J lost 3, with 16 bases in between.